This note documents a single T cell receptor (beta chain) sequence. The data were produced by immunoSEQ multiplex PCR, yet TCRdb's version contains in-frame clones alone and is incomplete. The sample has about 200,000 clones, 89% seen once; the top ten hold roughly 2.4%. Those enrolled, adults aged roughly 18 to 89 years, came from roughly 23 US areas. This specimen comes from a study of blood T cell repertoires in COVID-19. Material: PBMCs or T cells enriched from blood (not recorded which). The receptor's source is a woman aged 40 to 49 with acute COVID-19.

CDR3: CASSLGLWFRTSGDTQYF. The CDR3 coding sequence is TGTGCCAGCAGCTTAGGTCTTTGGTTTCGGACTAGCGGAGATACGCAGTATTTT. The rearrangement joins TRBV7-2 to TRBJ2-3, with 10 bases lining up with TRBD2. Germline V gene data show CDR1 as SGHTA and CDR2 as FQGNSA. This CDR3 contains 18 residues. J lost 5 bases, V lost 1 base, and 12 bases had no gene match.